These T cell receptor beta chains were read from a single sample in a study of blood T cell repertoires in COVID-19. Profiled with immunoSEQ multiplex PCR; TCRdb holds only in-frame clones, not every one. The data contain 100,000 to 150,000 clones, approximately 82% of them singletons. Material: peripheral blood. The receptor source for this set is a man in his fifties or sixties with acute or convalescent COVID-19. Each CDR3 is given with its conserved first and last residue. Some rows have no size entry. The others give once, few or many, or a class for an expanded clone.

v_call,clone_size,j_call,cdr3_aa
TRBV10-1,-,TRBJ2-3,CASSEVRTDTQYF
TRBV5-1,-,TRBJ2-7,CASSFGTGFSYEQYF
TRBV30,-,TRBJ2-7,CAWSNGEQYF
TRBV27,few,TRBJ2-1,CASSLTARGYNEQFF
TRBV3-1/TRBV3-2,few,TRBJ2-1,CASSHTAGAPSYEQFF
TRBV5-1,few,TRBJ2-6,CASSPRGFGANVLTF
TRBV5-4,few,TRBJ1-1,CASSLVRGGNTEAFF
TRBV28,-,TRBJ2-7,CASSFPGTRNEQYF
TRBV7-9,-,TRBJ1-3,CASSRLPGQGSGNTIYF
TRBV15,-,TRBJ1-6,CATSRDPQATNSPLHF
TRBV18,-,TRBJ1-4,CASSPTGTNEKLFF
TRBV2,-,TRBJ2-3,CASSGNRIGGTDTQYF
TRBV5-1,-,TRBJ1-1,CASSPQIGGWGFF
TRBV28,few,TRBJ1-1,CASSPSYGGAFF
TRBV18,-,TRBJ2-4,CASSYSGRLGAKNIQYF
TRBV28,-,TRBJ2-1,CASKPMGGVNEQFF
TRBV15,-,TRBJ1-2,CATSRDLPRAGYTF
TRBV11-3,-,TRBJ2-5,CASSQVVGGETQYF
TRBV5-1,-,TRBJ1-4,CASSFVGSPGLNEKLFF
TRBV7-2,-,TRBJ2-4,CASSSYIGGNIQYF
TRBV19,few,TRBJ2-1,CASSTTWGTSGRNEQFF
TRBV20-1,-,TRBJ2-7,CSASRDTPGEQYF
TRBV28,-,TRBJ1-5,CASSLAGMGGEPQHF
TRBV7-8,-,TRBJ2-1,CASSLRAGGPLHNEQFF
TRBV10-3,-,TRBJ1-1,CAGRGEGTEAFF
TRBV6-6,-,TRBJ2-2,CASSRRTSHRGTGELFF
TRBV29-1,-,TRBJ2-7,CSVGPAGGIYEQYF
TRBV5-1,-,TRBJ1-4,CASGTGPTNEKLFF
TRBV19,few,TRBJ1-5,CASSLGQINQPQHF
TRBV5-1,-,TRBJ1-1,CASSLALGTGEAFF
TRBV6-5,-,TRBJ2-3,CASKLRDRRTDTQYF
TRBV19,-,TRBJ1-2,CASSTNGQHPAGSYGYTF
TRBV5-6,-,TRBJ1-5,CASSSRTARTPQHF
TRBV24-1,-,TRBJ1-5,CATSDPGQGANQPQHF